This T cell receptor beta chain is from a study of T cell repertoires in cytomegalovirus infection. Study as a whole: Based on public TCR beta signatures, there were indications of CMV infection and of a matching HLA type. General study results and limits: HLA-C-restricted CMV clonotypes gave the most frequent clonotype in two of eight donors. Cumulative public TCR beta family frequency identified carriers of CMV plus the relevant HLA.

MiXCR, applied by TCRdb to the reads, yields one record per CDR3 protein. The data hold roughly 920,000 distinct CDR3 sequences, with approximately 30% observed a single time. The germline gives CDR1 MDHEN, CDR2 SYDVKM. The CDR3 loop spans 15 amino acids. Trimming stripped 4 bases from V and 2 bases from J, with 12 bases between. About this clonotype: Its matching antigen is unknown.

Sequencing was performed on cultured CD8+ T cells from PBMCs, taken from culture after CMV antigen stimulation. The V call is TRBV28, the J call TRBJ2-1; possibly TRBD2 for D (5 bases). This receptor was obtained from a human donor in good health (CMV status not recorded). Some clones in this sample may be carry-over from other donors' samples. The DNA of the CDR3 is TGTGCCAGCAGTTATCAGCGGAGCCCCTACAATGAGCAGTTCTTC. Its translation: CASSYQRSPYNEQFF.